The clone carrying this TCR beta chain was found a few times. Its antigen is currently unknown. Deletions cut 0 bases from V and 10 bases from J, with 29 bases between. This CDR3 is built from 19 residues. Germline-derived CDR1 and CDR2 are SGHKS and YYEKEE (reference sequence). Time point in this sample: newly diagnosed GD, antithyroid drugs for less than 3 months. Researchers made the TCR library from RNA that was extracted from PBMCs. The data originate from a study of regulatory T cells in long-lasting Graves disease. Study context: Those Graves' patients who were newly diagnosed had been on antithyroid drugs under 3 months. Study conclusions and caveats: Persistent disease samples used TRBV28, TRBJ1-2 and TRBJ2-5 preferentially.

CDR3 regions were amplified by Arm-PCR using iRepertoire HTBI primers to build TCR beta libraries. One entry per CDR3 protein, called by TCRdb with MiXCR from the multiplex PCR reads. The sample records around 250,000 distinct CDR3 sequences, 20% being singletons. The chain is built from TRBV5-5 and TRBJ2-1; perhaps TRBD1 as D (6 bases). This sequence was found in a female donor with Graves disease. Material: peripheral blood mononuclear cells (PBMCs), obtained at new diagnosis, from a patient treated with antithyroid drugs. The CDR3 coding sequence is TGTGCCAGCAGCTTGGAATGGGCTTCAGGGGCCCGTGGTGAGGAAGAGCAGTTCTTC. It codes for CASSLEWASGARGEEEQFF.